These 15 T cell receptor beta chains were all obtained from the same sample, sequenced in a study of tumor and adjacent non-tumor tissue in lung cancer. This sample's RNA came from whole unsorted tissue. Distant lung tissue was collected more than 3 cm away from the tumor edge. The library came from three nested PCR rounds adapted from ARM-PCR protocols. Each CDR3 protein gets one entry after TCRdb re-called the multiplex PCR reads with MiXCR. The repertoire holds roughly 74,000 distinct CDR3 sequences, over 65% seen once, with 40% in the top ten. Sequenced material: distant non-tumor lung tissue. The origin of the receptors is a man aged 65 to 85 with non-small cell lung cancer.

Turning to this clonotype: The junction and the germline gene differ at one end; a read error may be behind it. This rearrangement joins TRBV6-5 to TRBJ2-7; 7 bases fit TRBD1. Germline V CDR1 and CDR2: MNHEY, SVGAGI. CDR3 length: 13 residues. CDR3 loop: CASSFHRGGSTGF. The CDR3, as DNA: TGTGCCAGCAGTTTCCACAGGGGTGGATCTACTGGCTTC.

The chain is built from TRBV11-3 and TRBJ1-2; D perhaps matches TRBD1 (5 bases). Germline V CDR1 and CDR2: SGHNT, YENEEA. The CDR3 contains 14 residues. V lost 6 bases to trimming and J lost 8 bases, with 19 bases between them. The CDR3 loop reads CASSFPKGAGGYTF. As DNA, the CDR3 is TGTGCCAGCAGTTTCCCGAAAGGGGCGGGAGGCTACACCTTC.

Worth noting for this clonotype: This may come from a read error, since a much larger clone is one base off. This is likely a read error, given that the CDR3 carries no conserved phenylalanine or tryptophan at its end. The chain recombines TRBV10-2 with TRBJ1-3; tentatively, D is TRBD1 (5 bases). Germline V CDR1 and CDR2: WSHSY, SAAADI. V dropped 2 bases and J dropped 0 bases, with 8 bases sitting between them. CDR3 size: 15 residues. CDR3 sequence: CASSEGADSGNTIYI. The DNA for the CDR3 is TGCGCCAGCAGTGAGGGGGCCGACTCTGGAAACACCATATATATT.

This clonotype was recorded only once. V gene TRBV4-1 combines with J gene TRBJ1-4, with D unclear. V dropped 0 bases and J dropped 7 bases, with 18 bases sitting between them. Germline CDR1 reads MGHRA; CDR2 reads YSYEKL. This CDR3 is built from 17 residues. The CDR3 DNA sequence: TGCGCCAGCAGCCAAGATTTGAGTGGTAGCAGGAGTGAAAAACTGTTTTTT. Amino acids: CASSQDLSGSRSEKLFF.

This clonotype was recorded a few times. A single base separates this from a much larger clone, so it may be a read error. This chain connects TRBV10-2 to TRBJ2-3; no firm D call. The V gene lost 7 bases and the J gene lost 1 base, with 12 bases spanning the gap. The CDR3 consists of 14 residues. Per the germline V gene, CDR1 is WSHSY and CDR2 is SAAADI. CDR3 in DNA: TGCGCCAGCACCTCTGGCAATGGCACAGATACGCAGTATTTT. It translates to CASTSGNGTDTQYF.

As for this clonotype: At one end the junction does not follow the germline gene, possibly because of a read error. The CDR3 loop reads CASSYLGWGQNSNEPQHF. DNA of the CDR3: TGTGCGAGCAGTTACTTAGGATGGGGACAGAATAGCAATGAGCCCCAGCATTTT. The chain employs TRBV6-6 and TRBJ1-5; 7 bases are shared with TRBD1. This CDR3 has 18 amino acids. Germline-derived CDR1 and CDR2 are MNHNY and SVGAGI (reference sequence).

This clonotype was seen many times. The CDR3 spells CASSEDTQLQREAHNEQFF. The CDR3 DNA follows: TGTGCCAGCAGTGAAGACACGCAGTTACAGCGGGAGGCCCACAATGAGCAGTTCTTC. The V call is TRBV6-1, the J call TRBJ2-1, with 9 bases identical to TRBD2. CDR3 length: 19 amino acids. Per the germline V gene, CDR1 is MNHNS and CDR2 is SASEGT. Trimming removed 1 base from V and 5 bases from J; junction bases left unmatched: 15.

The gene calls are TRBV5-5 and TRBJ1-1, with 12 bases identical to TRBD1. The CDR3 runs 18 residues. From germline, CDR1 is SGHKS and CDR2 YYEKEE (reference sequence). The trim removed 5 bases at V and 5 bases at J, leaving 16 bases unmatched. The chain's CDR3 is CASSYKLGQGASITEAFF. CDR3 sequence (DNA): TGTGCCAGCAGTTACAAGCTGGGACAGGGGGCGAGTATAACTGAAGCTTTCTTT.

Comments on this clonotype: At one boundary the junction diverges from the germline segment, which might be a read error. The chain links TRBV11-3 to TRBJ1-1, with unresolved D. The CDR3 contains 16 residues. The germline gives CDR1 SGHNT, CDR2 YENEEA. CDR3: CASIFRDKTLNTEASF. The CDR3 DNA is TGTGCCAGCATCTTCCGCGACAAAACCCTGAACACTGAAGCTTCCTTT.

Turning to this clonotype: This may come from a read error, since a much larger clone is one base off. The V gene is TRBV20-1, the J gene TRBJ2-5; D is possibly TRBD2 (5 bases). CDR3 length: 13 amino acids. Germline V gives CDR1 DFQATT, CDR2 SNEGSKA (reference sequence). The ends were cut back, 5 bases at V and 5 bases at J, with 15 bases in the middle. The CDR3 sequence is CSAPAVTRETQYF. DNA of the CDR3: TGCAGTGCTCCAGCGGTAACTCGTGAGACCCAGTACTTC.

About this clonotype itself: At one of its ends the junction is not consistent with the germline gene, which may arise from a read error. The chain recombines TRBV11-3 with TRBJ1-1; no definite D call. CDR1 and CDR2 (germline): SGHNT, YENEEA. This CDR3 contains 13 residues. The CDR3 DNA sequence: TGTGCCAGCAGCCCCCTGGCGAACAATGAAGCTCTCTTT. This sequence encodes CASSPLANNEALF.

On this clonotype itself: A read error is likely, as this CDR3 ends without the conserved phenylalanine or tryptophan. V and J are TRBV6-6 and TRBJ1-1; no clear D gene. Germline V gives CDR1 MNHNY, CDR2 SVGAGI (reference sequence). This CDR3 region has 15 residues. V was shortened by 2 bases and J by 2 bases, with 12 bases between the two germline ends. The CDR3 DNA reads TGTGCCAGCAGTTACCCGAGACGGCAAAACACTGAAGCTTTCTCT. It specifies CASSYPRRQNTEAFS.

The chain uses TRBV12-3 or TRBV12-4 and TRBJ2-7, with TRBD2 identical over 14 bases. V lost 5 bases, J lost 5 bases, and 5 bases stayed unmatched. The CDR3 spans 15 residues. CDR3 in DNA: TGTGCCAGCAGTGGGACTAGCGGGAGAAGCGACGAGCAGTACTTC. Translated, it gives CASSGTSGRSDEQYF.

V usage is TRBV29-1 and J usage is TRBJ2-1, with 8 bases fitting TRBD2. Germline lookup yields CDR1 SQVTM and CDR2 ANQGSEA. The CDR3 runs to 11 residues. The CDR3 is CNEGAGDEQFF. The CDR3 DNA follows: TGCAACGAAGGAGCGGGGGATGAGCAGTTCTTC.

On this clonotype: A read error may explain this, as a much larger clone is one base away. The chain links TRBV5-1 to TRBJ1-2; TRBD1 agrees at 7 bases. CDR1 and CDR2 (germline): SGHRS, YFSETQ. The CDR3 extends over 14 amino acids. The CDR3 loop is CASCLRQGLDGYTF. The DNA of the CDR3 is TGCGCCAGCTGCTTGCGACAGGGCCTAGACGGCTACACCTTC.